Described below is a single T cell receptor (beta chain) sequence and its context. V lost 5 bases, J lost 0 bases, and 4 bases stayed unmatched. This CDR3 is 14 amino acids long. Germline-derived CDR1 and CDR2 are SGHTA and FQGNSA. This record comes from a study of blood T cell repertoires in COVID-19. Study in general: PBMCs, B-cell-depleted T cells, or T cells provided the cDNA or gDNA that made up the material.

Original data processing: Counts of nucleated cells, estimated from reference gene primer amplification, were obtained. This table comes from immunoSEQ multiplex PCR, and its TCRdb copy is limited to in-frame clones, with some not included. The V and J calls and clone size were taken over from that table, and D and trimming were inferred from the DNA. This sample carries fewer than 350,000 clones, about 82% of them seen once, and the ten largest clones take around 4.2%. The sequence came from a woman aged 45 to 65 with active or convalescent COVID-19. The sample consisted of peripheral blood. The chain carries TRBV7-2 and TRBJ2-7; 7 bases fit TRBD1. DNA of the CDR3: TGTGCCAGCAGCGCCCGGGACAGCTCCTACGAGCAGTACTTC. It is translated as CASSARDSSYEQYF. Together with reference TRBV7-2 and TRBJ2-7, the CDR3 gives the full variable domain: GAGVSQSPSNKVTEKGKDVELRCDPISGHTALYWYRQSLGQGLEFLIYFQGNSAPDKSGLPSDRFSAERTGGSVSTLTIQRTQQEDSAVYLCASSARDSSYEQYFGPGTRLTVT.